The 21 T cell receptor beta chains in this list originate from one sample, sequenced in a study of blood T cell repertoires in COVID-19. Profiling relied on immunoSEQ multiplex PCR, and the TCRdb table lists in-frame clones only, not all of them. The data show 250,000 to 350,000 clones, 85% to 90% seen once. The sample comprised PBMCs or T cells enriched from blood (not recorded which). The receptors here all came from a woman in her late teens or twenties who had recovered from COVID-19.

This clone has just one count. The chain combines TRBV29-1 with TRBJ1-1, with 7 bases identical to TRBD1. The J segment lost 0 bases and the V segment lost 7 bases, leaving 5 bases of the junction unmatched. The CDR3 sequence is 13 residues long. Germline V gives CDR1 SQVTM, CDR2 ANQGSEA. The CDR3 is CSASGQMNTEAFF. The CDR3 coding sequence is TGCAGCGCATCGGGACAGATGAACACTGAAGCTTTCTTT.

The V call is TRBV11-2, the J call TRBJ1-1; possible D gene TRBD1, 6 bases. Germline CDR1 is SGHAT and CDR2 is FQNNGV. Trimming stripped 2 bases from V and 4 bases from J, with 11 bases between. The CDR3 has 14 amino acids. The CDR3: CASSLSRGGTEAFF. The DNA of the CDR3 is TGTGCCAGCAGCTTATCTAGAGGGGGCACTGAAGCTTTCTTT.

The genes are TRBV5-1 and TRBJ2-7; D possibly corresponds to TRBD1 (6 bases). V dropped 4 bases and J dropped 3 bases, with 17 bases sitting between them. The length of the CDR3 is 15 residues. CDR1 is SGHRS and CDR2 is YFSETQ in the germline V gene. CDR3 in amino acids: CASSPVTGSLYEQYF. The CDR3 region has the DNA TGCGCCAGCAGCCCGGTCACAGGGAGTCTCTACGAGCAGTACTTC.

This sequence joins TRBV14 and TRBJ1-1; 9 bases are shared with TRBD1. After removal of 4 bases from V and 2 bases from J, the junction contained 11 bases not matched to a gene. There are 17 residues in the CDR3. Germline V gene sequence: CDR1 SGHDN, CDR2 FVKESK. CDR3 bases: TGTGCCAGCAGCCGACGGACAGGGGCTACGATAAACACTGAAGCTTTCTTT. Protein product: CASSRRTGATINTEAFF.

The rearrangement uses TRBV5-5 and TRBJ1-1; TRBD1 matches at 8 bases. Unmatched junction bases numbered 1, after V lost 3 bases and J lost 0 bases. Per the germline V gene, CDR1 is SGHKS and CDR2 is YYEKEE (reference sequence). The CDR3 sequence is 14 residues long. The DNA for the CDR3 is TGTGCCAGCAGCTCGGGACAGGTGAACACTGAAGCTTTCTTT. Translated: CASSSGQVNTEAFF.

CDR3 DNA: TGTGCCAGCCGGACACAAGGGTTAACCTTTACAGATCCGAACTATGGCTACACCTTC. The encoded protein is CASRTQGLTFTDPNYGYTF. The chain links TRBV6-9 to TRBJ1-2, with a tentative D call TRBD1 (5 bases). The V end was cut by 8 bases, the J end by 2 bases, with 30 bases between. CDR3 length: 19 amino acids. The germline V gene encodes CDR1 MNHGY and CDR2 SVAAGI.

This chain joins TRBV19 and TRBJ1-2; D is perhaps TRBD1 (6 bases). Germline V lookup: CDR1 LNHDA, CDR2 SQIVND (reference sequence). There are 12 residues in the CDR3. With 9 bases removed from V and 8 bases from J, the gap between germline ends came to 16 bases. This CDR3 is CASAPGVRGYTF. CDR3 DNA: TGTGCCAGCGCACCAGGGGTTCGGGGCTACACCTTC.

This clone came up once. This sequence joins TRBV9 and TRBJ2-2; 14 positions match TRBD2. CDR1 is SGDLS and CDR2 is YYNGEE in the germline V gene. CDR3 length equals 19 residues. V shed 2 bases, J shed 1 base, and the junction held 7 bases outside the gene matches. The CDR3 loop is CASSVTGLAGGLNTGELFF. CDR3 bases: TGTGCCAGCAGCGTTACCGGACTAGCGGGGGGACTGAACACCGGGGAGCTGTTTTTT.

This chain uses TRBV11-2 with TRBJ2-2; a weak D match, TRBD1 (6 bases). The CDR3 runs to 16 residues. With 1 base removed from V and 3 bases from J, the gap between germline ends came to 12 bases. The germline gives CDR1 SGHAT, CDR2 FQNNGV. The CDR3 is CASSLVGHQDTGELFF. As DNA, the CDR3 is TGTGCCAGCAGCTTAGTGGGACACCAGGACACCGGGGAGCTGTTTTTT.

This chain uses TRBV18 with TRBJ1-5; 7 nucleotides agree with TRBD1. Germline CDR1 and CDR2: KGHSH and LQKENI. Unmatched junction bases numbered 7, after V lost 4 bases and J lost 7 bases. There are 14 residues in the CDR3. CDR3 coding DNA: TGTGCCAGCTCACGATTAGGGGGCCGACAGCCCCAGCATTTT. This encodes CASSRLGGRQPQHF.

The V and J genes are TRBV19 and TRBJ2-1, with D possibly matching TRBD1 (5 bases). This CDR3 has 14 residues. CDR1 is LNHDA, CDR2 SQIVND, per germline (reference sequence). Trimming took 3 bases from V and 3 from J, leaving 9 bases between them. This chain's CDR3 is CASSILGHYNEQFF. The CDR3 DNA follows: TGTGCCAGTAGTATCCTGGGGCACTACAATGAGCAGTTCTTC.

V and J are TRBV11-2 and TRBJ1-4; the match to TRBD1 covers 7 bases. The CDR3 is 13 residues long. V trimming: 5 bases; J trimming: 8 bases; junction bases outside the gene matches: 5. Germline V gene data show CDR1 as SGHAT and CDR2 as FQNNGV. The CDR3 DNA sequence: TGTGCCAGCAGCACCACAGGGGCCGAAAAACTGTTTTTT. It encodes CASSTTGAEKLFF.

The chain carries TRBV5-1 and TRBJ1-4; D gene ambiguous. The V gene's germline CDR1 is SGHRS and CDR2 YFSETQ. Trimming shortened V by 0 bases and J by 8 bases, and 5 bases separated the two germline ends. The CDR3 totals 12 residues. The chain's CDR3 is CASSLDLEKLFF. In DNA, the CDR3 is TGCGCCAGCAGCTTGGATCTCGAAAAACTGTTTTTT.

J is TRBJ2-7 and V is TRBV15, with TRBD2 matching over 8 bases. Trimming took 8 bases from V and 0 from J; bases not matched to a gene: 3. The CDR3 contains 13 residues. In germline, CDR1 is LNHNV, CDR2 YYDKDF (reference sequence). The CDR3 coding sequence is TGTGCCACCGGACTAGCCAACTCCTACGAGCAGTACTTC. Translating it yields CATGLANSYEQYF.

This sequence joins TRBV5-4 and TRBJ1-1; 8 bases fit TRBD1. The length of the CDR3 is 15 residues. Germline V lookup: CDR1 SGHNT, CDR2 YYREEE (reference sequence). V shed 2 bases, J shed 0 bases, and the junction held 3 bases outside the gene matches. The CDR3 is CASSFGQGVNTEAFF. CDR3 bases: TGTGCCAGCAGCTTTGGACAGGGTGTGAACACTGAAGCTTTCTTT. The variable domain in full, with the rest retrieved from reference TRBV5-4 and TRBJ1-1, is ETGVTQSPTHLIKTRGQQVTLRCSSQSGHNTVSWYQQALGQGPQFIFQYYREEENGRGNFPPRFSGLQFPNYSSELNVNALELDDSALYLCASSFGQGVNTEAFFGQGTRLTVV.

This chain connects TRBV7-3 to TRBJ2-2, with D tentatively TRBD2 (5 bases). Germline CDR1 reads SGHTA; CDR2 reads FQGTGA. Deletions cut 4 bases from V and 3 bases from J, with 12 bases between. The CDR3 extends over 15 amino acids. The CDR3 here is CASSWSGSDTGELFF. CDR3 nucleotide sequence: TGTGCCAGCAGCTGGAGCGGCAGTGACACCGGGGAGCTGTTTTTT.

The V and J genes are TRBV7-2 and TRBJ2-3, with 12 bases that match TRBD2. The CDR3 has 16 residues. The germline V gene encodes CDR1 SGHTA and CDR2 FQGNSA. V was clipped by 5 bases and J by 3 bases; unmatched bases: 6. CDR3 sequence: CASSTLLAGGTDTQYF. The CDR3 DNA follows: TGTGCCAGCAGCACCCTACTAGCGGGGGGAACAGATACGCAGTATTTT.

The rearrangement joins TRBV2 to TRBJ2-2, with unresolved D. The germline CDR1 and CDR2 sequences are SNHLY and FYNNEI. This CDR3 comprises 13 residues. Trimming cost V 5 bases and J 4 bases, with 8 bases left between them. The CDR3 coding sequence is TGTGCCAGCAGTCTAGTTCCCACCGGGGAGCTGTTTTTT. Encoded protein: CASSLVPTGELFF.

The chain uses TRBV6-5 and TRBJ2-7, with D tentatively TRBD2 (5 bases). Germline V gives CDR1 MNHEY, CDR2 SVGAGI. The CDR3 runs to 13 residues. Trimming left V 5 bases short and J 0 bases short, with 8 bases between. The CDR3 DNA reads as TGTGCCAGCAGTCCACGGGGCTCCTACGAGCAGTACTTC. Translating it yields CASSPRGSYEQYF.

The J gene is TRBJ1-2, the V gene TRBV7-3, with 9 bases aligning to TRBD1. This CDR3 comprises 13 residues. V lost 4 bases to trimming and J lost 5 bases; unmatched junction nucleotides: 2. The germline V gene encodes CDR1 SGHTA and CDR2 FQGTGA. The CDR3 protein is CASSSDRGYGYTF. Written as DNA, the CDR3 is TGTGCCAGCAGCTCCGACAGGGGGTATGGCTACACCTTC. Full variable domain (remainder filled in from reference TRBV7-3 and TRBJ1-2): GAGVSQTPSNKVTEKGKYVELRCDPISGHTALYWYRQSLGQGPEFLIYFQGTGAADDSGLPNDRFFAVRPEGSVSTLKIQRTERGDSAVYLCASSSDRGYGYTFGSGTRLTVV.

The CDR3 DNA reads TGTGCCAGCAGTGTCCTAGATTATGGCTACACCTTC. It yields the protein CASSVLDYGYTF. The V call is TRBV25-1, the J call TRBJ1-2; no firm D call. CDR1 MGHDK and CDR2 SYGVNS come from the germline V gene. The V and J ends lost 4 bases and 5 bases respectively, with 8 bases between them. This CDR3 contains 12 residues.